Each of the 28 T cell receptor beta chains below was sequenced from the same sample in a study of shared clonotypes between healthy human individuals. Naive CD8 cells lacked CD45RO and underwent positive selection for CCR7, leaving out terminally differentiated effector memory CD45RA+ cells. Sequencing was performed with immunoSEQ multiplex PCR; in TCRdb, only in-frame clones are kept and a portion is missing. The table shows millions of clones, with approximately 94% occurring only once. The sequenced sample was naive CD8+ T cells sorted from blood. The receptors here all came from a man in his late teens or twenties in good health.

V and J are TRBV5-4 and TRBJ2-5, with TRBD2 as a possible D gene (5 bases). V lost 3 bases and J lost 2, with 11 bases in between. CDR1 and CDR2 from the germline V gene are SGHNT and YYREEE (reference sequence). This CDR3 is built from 14 residues. CDR3 region: CASSSDWKQETQYF. The CDR3 bases are TGTGCCAGCAGCTCGGACTGGAAGCAAGAGACCCAGTACTTC.

The J gene is TRBJ2-5, the V gene TRBV7-8, with 8 bases that match TRBD1. The CDR3 length is 14 residues. With 2 bases clipped from V and 4 bases from J, the junction kept 3 bases outside the gene matches. CDR1 is SGHVS, CDR2 FQNEAQ, per germline. The CDR3 here is CASSLNQGAETQYF. CDR3 bases: TGTGCCAGCAGCTTAAATCAGGGGGCAGAGACCCAGTACTTC.

V usage is TRBV6-5 and J usage is TRBJ2-1; 9 nucleotides match TRBD2. V lost 2 bases, J lost 5 bases, and 4 bases stayed unmatched. Germline V gives CDR1 MNHEY, CDR2 SVGAGI. The CDR3 covers 15 residues. The CDR3 coding sequence is TGTGCCAGCAGTTACCCCGGGACTAGCCACAATGAGCAGTTCTTC. Its protein is CASSYPGTSHNEQFF.

The chain has TRBV10-3 and TRBJ2-7, with D tentatively TRBD1 (5 bases). Germline V gene sequence: CDR1 ENHRY, CDR2 SYGVKD. This CDR3 is built from 14 residues. The V gene lost 3 bases and the J gene lost 5 bases, with 14 bases spanning the gap. The CDR3 nucleotides are TGTGCCATCAGTGAAGGGCAGGGCCCCCACGAGCAGTACTTC. Translating it yields CAISEGQGPHEQYF.

The chain links TRBV7-2 to TRBJ2-7, with D unclear. Germline V gene data show CDR1 as SGHTA and CDR2 as FQGNSA. This CDR3 contains 14 residues. With 3 bases removed from V and 13 bases from J, the gap between germline ends came to 22 bases. The CDR3 sequence is CASSLGHSREQDYF. CDR3 in DNA: TGTGCCAGCAGCTTGGGCCATTCTCGAGAGCAGGATTACTTC.

DNA for the CDR3: TGTGCCAGCAGCTTAGCGCCGGAAGGATCCTACGAGCAGTACTTC. Protein sequence: CASSLAPEGSYEQYF. The chain couples TRBV7-8 to TRBJ2-7; D gene uncertain. From germline, CDR1 is SGHVS and CDR2 FQNEAQ. The CDR3 is made up of 15 amino acids. Trimming cost V 0 bases and J 1 base, with 10 bases left between them.

The chain carries TRBV7-2 and TRBJ1-2; D gene unclear. Per germline, CDR1 SGHTA and CDR2 FQGNSA. The CDR3 covers 11 residues. The V end lost 5 bases, the J end lost 2 bases, and 3 bases lay between the germline ends. CDR3 sequence reads: CASSINYGYTF. The CDR3 DNA reads TGTGCCAGCAGCATCAACTATGGCTACACCTTC.

The chain combines TRBV5-6 with TRBJ2-7; TRBD1 aligns across 9 bases. V dropped 1 base and J dropped 4; count of bases not matched to a gene: 6. Germline-derived CDR1 and CDR2 are SGHDT and YYEEEE. This CDR3 has 15 amino acids. CDR3 protein: CASSLRDRDRYEQYF. For the CDR3, the DNA is TGTGCCAGCAGCTTGCGGGACAGGGACCGATACGAGCAGTACTTC.

The V call is TRBV1, the J call TRBJ2-2; TRBD2, the D gene given by the table, was not confirmed from the DNA. TRBV1 is assigned pseudogene status. CDR3 length: 19 amino acids. This CDR3 reads CTSSPRTTSRGTNTGELFF. The CDR3 nucleotides read TGCACCAGCAGCCCCCGAACGACTAGCAGGGGCACGAACACCGGGGAGCTGTTTTTT.

Concerning this clone: Other nucleotide sequences from this sample produce the same CDR3. The V and J genes are TRBV5-6 and TRBJ1-2, with D maybe TRBD1 (5 bases). The germline V gene has CDR1 SGHDT and CDR2 YYEEEE. The length of the CDR3 is 14 residues. Trimming took off 1 base at V and 4 bases at J, with 11 bases between the two ends. DNA for the CDR3: TGTGCCAGCAGCTTGCCGGGGACCGGCTATGGCTACACCTTC. It is translated as CASSLPGTGYGYTF. Full variable domain (missing parts from reference TRBV5-6 and TRBJ1-2): DAGVTQSPTHLIKTRGQQVTLRCSPKSGHDTVSWYQQALGQGPQFIFQYYEEEERQRGNFPDRFSGHQFPNYSSELNVNALLLGDSALYLCASSLPGTGYGYTFGSGTRLTVV.

This chain connects TRBV2 to TRBJ2-1; 8 bases line up with TRBD1. The germline gives CDR1 SNHLY, CDR2 FYNNEI. Trimming at V came to 6 bases and at J to 6 bases, leaving 4 bases not matched to a gene. CDR3 length equals 13 residues. In DNA, the CDR3 is TGTGCCAGCAGGGGGACAGGTTTCAATGAGCAGTTCTTC. The encoded protein is CASRGTGFNEQFF. Complete variable domain (other parts from reference TRBV2 and TRBJ2-1): EPEVTQTPSHQVTQMGQEVILRCVPISNHLYFYWYRQILGQKVEFLVSFYNNEISEKSEIFDDQFSVERPDGSNFTLKIRSTKLEDSAMYFCASRGTGFNEQFFGPGTRLTVL.

The gene calls are TRBV7-9 and TRBJ1-1; tentative D call: TRBD1 (6 bases). The V end was cut by 5 bases, the J end by 5 bases, with 9 bases between. The CDR3 length is 12 residues. Germline CDR1 reads SEHNR; CDR2 reads FQNEAQ (reference sequence). CDR3 in amino acids: CASSPDRTEAFF. The CDR3 DNA reads as TGTGCCAGCAGCCCTGACAGGACTGAAGCTTTCTTT.

The V call is TRBV6-4, the J call TRBJ2-2; no reliable D call. The ends were cut back, 8 bases at V and 0 bases at J, with 22 bases in the middle. CDR1 is MRHNA, CDR2 SNTAGT, per germline. The CDR3 runs to 18 residues. Here the CDR3 reads CASLAYIPKAPNTGELFF. The CDR3 nucleotides are TGTGCCAGCCTCGCCTATATCCCCAAGGCCCCGAACACCGGGGAGCTGTTTTTT.

This chain links TRBV11-2 with TRBJ1-2; D call uncertain. The CDR3 runs to 15 residues. CDR1 SGHAT and CDR2 FQNNGV come from the germline V gene. V lost 0 bases, J lost 3 bases, and 11 bases lay in between. The CDR3 here is CASSLEASGDYGYTF. The CDR3 DNA sequence: TGTGCCAGCAGCTTAGAGGCGAGCGGTGACTATGGCTACACCTTC.

The rearrangement links TRBV27 to TRBJ1-2, with 10 bases aligning to TRBD1. Germline V lookup: CDR1 MNHEY, CDR2 SMNVEV (reference sequence). The CDR3 consists of 18 residues. With 3 bases clipped from V and 6 bases from J, the junction kept 16 bases outside the gene matches. CDR3 residues: CASSLAGQGVPYVDGYTF. The CDR3 DNA reads TGTGCCAGCAGTTTGGCCGGACAGGGGGTCCCTTACGTGGATGGCTACACCTTC.

This rearrangement joins TRBV12-5 to TRBJ2-3; perhaps TRBD2 as D (7 bases). Between the trimmed V and J ends, which lost 0 bases and 7 bases, there was a span of 17 bases. CDR3 size: 16 residues. Per the germline V gene, CDR1 is LGHNT and CDR2 is FRNRAP. The CDR3 is CASGLVRGPKANTQYF. The DNA of the CDR3 is TGTGCTAGTGGTTTGGTGCGGGGGCCAAAGGCGAATACGCAGTATTTT. Variable domain in full (rest from reference TRBV12-5 and TRBJ2-3): DARVTQTPRHKVTEMGQEVTMRCQPILGHNTVFWYRQTMMQGLELLAYFRNRAPLDDSGMPKDRFSAEMPDATLATLKIQPSEPRDSAVYFCASGLVRGPKANTQYFGPGTRLTVL.

This sequence joins TRBV28 and TRBJ2-7, with D possibly matching TRBD1 (6 bases). Trimming took 6 bases from V and 3 from J, leaving 12 bases between them. Germline V lookup: CDR1 MDHEN, CDR2 SYDVKM. CDR3 length equals 13 residues. CDR3 sequence: CASRVDRGYEQYF. In DNA, the CDR3 is TGTGCCAGCAGGGTGGACAGAGGCTACGAGCAGTACTTC.

The chain carries TRBV6-5 and TRBJ2-7; 9 bases map to TRBD2. This CDR3 contains 14 residues. The germline V gene encodes CDR1 MNHEY and CDR2 SVGAGI. V trimming: 6 bases; J trimming: 4 bases; junction bases outside the gene matches: 7. CDR3 in amino acids: CASSHQGLAYEQYF. CDR3 sequence (DNA): TGTGCCAGCAGCCACCAGGGACTAGCTTACGAGCAGTACTTC.

V gene TRBV19 combines with J gene TRBJ1-5; tentative D call: TRBD1 (5 bases). Trimming removed 4 bases at V and 3 bases at J, with 10 bases between. CDR1 is LNHDA and CDR2 is SQIVND in the germline V gene (reference sequence). CDR3 size: 14 residues. CDR3 sequence reads: CASSRDSLNQPQHF. DNA for the CDR3: TGTGCCAGTAGTAGAGACAGCCTCAATCAGCCCCAGCATTTT.

This chain joins TRBV19 and TRBJ1-4; D call uncertain. V was shortened by 7 bases and J by 0 bases, with 12 bases between the two germline ends. CDR1 is LNHDA and CDR2 is SQIVND in the germline V gene (reference sequence). This CDR3 has 15 amino acids. CDR3 in DNA: TGTGCCAGTAAAGAGGTGCTTACAACTAATGAAAAACTGTTTTTT. Translation: CASKEVLTTNEKLFF.

The sample holds one count of this clone. The chain links TRBV27 to TRBJ2-5, with D perhaps TRBD1 (6 bases). This CDR3 is built from 15 residues. The germline gives CDR1 MNHEY, CDR2 SMNVEV (reference sequence). Trimming removed 3 bases at V and 7 bases at J, with 18 bases between. The CDR3 coding sequence is TGTGCCAGCAGTTTCAACCAAGGGGGTACGGGGACCCAGTACTTC. Encoded protein: CASSFNQGGTGTQYF.

J is TRBJ2-5 and V is TRBV7-9; D may be TRBD2 (5 bases). Trimming pared 2 bases from V and 0 bases from J, leaving 22 bases between. This CDR3 contains 19 residues. The germline V gene encodes CDR1 SEHNR and CDR2 FQNEAQ (reference sequence). The CDR3 sequence: CASSLSVSAGIQYQETQYF. As DNA, the CDR3 is TGTGCCAGCAGCTTATCCGTGTCGGCGGGCATACAGTACCAAGAGACCCAGTACTTC.

V gene TRBV29-1 combines with J gene TRBJ2-1; 13 positions agree with TRBD2. J gave up 10 bases and V 6 bases, and 6 bases lay outside the gene matches. This CDR3 comprises 13 residues. CDR1 and CDR2 (germline): SQVTM, ANQGSEA. CDR3 protein: CSVEGLAGYEQFF. The CDR3 DNA reads as TGCAGCGTAGAGGGACTAGCGGGATACGAGCAGTTCTTC.

The chain is built from TRBV28 and TRBJ2-3; D tentatively fits TRBD1 or TRBD2 (5 bases each). The V gene lost 5 bases and the J gene lost 2 bases, with 8 bases spanning the gap. In germline, CDR1 is MDHEN, CDR2 SYDVKM. The CDR3 runs to 13 residues. CDR3 nucleotide sequence: TGTGCCAGCAGTGGGACCTCCACAGATACGCAGTATTTT. This translates into CASSGTSTDTQYF. The full variable domain, rest sourced from reference TRBV28 and TRBJ2-3, is DVKVTQSSRYLVKRTGEKVFLECVQDMDHENMFWYRQDPGLGLRLIYFSYDVKMKEKGDIPEGYSVSREKKERFSLILESASTNQTSMYLCASSGTSTDTQYFGPGTRLTVL.

V usage is TRBV5-1 and J usage is TRBJ2-3; possibly TRBD2 for D (6 bases). V was cut by 5 bases and J by 2 bases, with 15 bases left in between. This CDR3 is 15 amino acids long. Germline CDR1 is SGHRS and CDR2 is YFSETQ. The CDR3 DNA follows: TGCGCCAGCAGTCTCGGGTCGGGGGACACAGATACGCAGTATTTT. It is translated as CASSLGSGDTDTQYF.

The chain recombines TRBV25-1 with TRBJ2-2; TRBD2 aligns across 7 bases. Unmatched junction bases numbered 10, after V lost 2 bases and J lost 4 bases. CDR3 length: 17 amino acids. Germline V gene data show CDR1 as MGHDK and CDR2 as SYGVNS. Written as DNA, the CDR3 is TGTGCCAGCAGTGAAGGGCTAGCGGTAGATTCCACCGGGGAGCTGTTTTTT. The encoded protein is CASSEGLAVDSTGELFF. The full variable domain, completed using reference TRBV25-1 and TRBJ2-2, is EADIYQTPRYLVIGTGKKITLECSQTMGHDKMYWYQQDPGMELHLIHYSYGVNSTEKGDLSSESTVSRIRTEHFPLTLESARPSHTSQYLCASSEGLAVDSTGELFFGEGSRLTVL.

V is TRBV18 and J is TRBJ2-2, with 9 bases lining up with TRBD2. The CDR3 has 19 residues. From germline, CDR1 is KGHSH and CDR2 LQKENI. The trim removed 6 bases at V and 0 bases at J, leaving 14 bases unmatched. The DNA of the CDR3 is TGTGCCAGCTCTCCGCTCCCGGCGACTAGCGGATCGAACACCGGGGAGCTGTTTTTT. Translation gives CASSPLPATSGSNTGELFF. The full variable domain, with the rest looked up from reference TRBV18 and TRBJ2-2, is NAGVMQNPRHLVRRRGQEARLRCSPMKGHSHVYWYRQLPEEGLKFMVYLQKENIIDESGMPKERFSAEFPKEGPSILRIQQVVRGDSAAYFCASSPLPATSGSNTGELFFGEGSRLTVL.

The DNA for the CDR3 is TGCGCCAGCAGCCAAACTAATGGTGGCAGGGGGGCTTACGAGCAGTACTTC. Translating gives CASSQTNGGRGAYEQYF. The gene calls are TRBV4-3 and TRBJ2-7; weak D call: TRBD1 (7 bases). Germline V gives CDR1 LGHNA, CDR2 YSLEER. This CDR3 comprises 17 residues. Between the trimmed V and J ends, which lost 2 bases and 4 bases, there was a span of 21 bases.